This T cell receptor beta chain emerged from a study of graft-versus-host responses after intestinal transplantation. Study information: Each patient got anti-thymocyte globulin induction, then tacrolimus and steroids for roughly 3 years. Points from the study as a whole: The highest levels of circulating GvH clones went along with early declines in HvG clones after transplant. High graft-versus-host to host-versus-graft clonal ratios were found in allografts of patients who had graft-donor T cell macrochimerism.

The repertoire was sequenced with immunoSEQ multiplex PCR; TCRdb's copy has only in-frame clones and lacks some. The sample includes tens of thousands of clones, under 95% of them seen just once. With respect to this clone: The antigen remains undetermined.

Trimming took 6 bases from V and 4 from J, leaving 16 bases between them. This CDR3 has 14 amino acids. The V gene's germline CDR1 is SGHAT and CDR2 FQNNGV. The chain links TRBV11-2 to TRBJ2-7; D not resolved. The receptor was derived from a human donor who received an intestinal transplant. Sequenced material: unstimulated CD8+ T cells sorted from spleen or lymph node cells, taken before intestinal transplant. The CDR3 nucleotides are TGTGCCAGCAGGCCTCTCGGACCCTCATACGAGCAGTACTTC. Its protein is CASRPLGPSYEQYF.